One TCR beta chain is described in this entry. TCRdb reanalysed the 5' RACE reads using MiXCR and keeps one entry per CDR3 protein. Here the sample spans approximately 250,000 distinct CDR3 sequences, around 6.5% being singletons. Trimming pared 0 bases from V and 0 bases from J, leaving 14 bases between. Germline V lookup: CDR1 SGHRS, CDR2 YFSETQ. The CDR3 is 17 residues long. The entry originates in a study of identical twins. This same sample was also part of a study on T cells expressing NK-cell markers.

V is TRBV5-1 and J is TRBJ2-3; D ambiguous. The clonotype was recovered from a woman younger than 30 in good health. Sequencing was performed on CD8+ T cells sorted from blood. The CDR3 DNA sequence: TGCGCCAGCAGCTTGGATAGTAGCCCCTCAAGCACAGATACGCAGTATTTT. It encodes CASSLDSSPSSTDTQYF.